What follows are 32 T cell receptor beta chains derived from one specimen sequenced in a study of cytotoxic CD8 clonotypes in ibrutinib-treated CLL. The method was immunoSEQ multiplex PCR; TCRdb's version includes in-frame clones alone and lacks a portion of them. The table has tens of thousands of clones, 75% to 90% seen once; the top ten hold roughly 40%. This sample comprised PBMCs, obtained after 24 months of ibrutinib treatment. These TCRs come from a human donor with chronic lymphocytic leukemia.

The rearrangement links TRBV5-1 to TRBJ2-7, with TRBD1 as a possible D gene (6 bases). The CDR3 runs to 16 residues. The V end was cut by 4 bases, the J end by 0 bases, with 17 bases between. Germline V gene sequence: CDR1 SGHRS, CDR2 YFSETQ. The CDR3 region has the DNA TGCGCCAGCAGCGCTTTCCTAAGGGACATCTCCTACGAGCAGTACTTC. It translates to CASSAFLRDISYEQYF.

The CDR3 sequence: CASSLAPEPTGELFF. The CDR3 DNA reads as TGTGCCAGCAGCTTAGCGCCGGAACCCACCGGGGAGCTGTTTTTT. V and J are TRBV13 and TRBJ2-2; unclear D gene. V lost 1 base and J 4 bases, leaving 10 bases between the germline ends. This CDR3 comprises 15 residues. Germline V gene lookup returns CDR1 PRHDT and CDR2 FYEKMQ (reference sequence). Using reference TRBV13 and TRBJ2-2 for the parts outside the CDR3, the full variable domain is AAGVIQSPRHLIKEKRETATLKCYPIPRHDTVYWYQQGPGQDPQFLISFYEKMQSDKGSIPDRFSAQQFSDYHSELNMSSLELGDSALYFCASSLAPEPTGELFFGEGSRLTVL.

The chain joins TRBV6-1 to TRBJ1-2, with 7 positions matching TRBD1. CDR1 and CDR2 (germline): MNHNS, SASEGT. The CDR3 spans 14 residues. Trimming cost V 4 bases and J 7 bases; bases outside gene matches: 9. The CDR3 sequence is CASSATSGTAGYTF. CDR3 sequence (DNA): TGTGCCAGCAGTGCCACTTCCGGGACAGCTGGCTACACCTTC.

V and J are TRBV29-1 and TRBJ1-1; maybe TRBD1 (5 bases). The CDR3 is 12 amino acids. Germline V gives CDR1 SQVTM, CDR2 ANQGSEA. The V end lost 2 bases, the J end lost 2 bases, and 6 bases lay between the germline ends. The CDR3, as DNA: TGCAGCGTTGAACAGGGAAACACTGAAGCTTTCTTT. This gives the protein CSVEQGNTEAFF.

This chain joins TRBV19 and TRBJ2-6; D not certain. Germline V lookup: CDR1 LNHDA, CDR2 SQIVND (reference sequence). Trimming shortened V by 3 bases and J by 1 base, and 10 bases separated the two germline ends. This CDR3 has 16 residues. The CDR3 is CASSMGLGSGANVLTF. Written as DNA, the CDR3 is TGTGCCAGTAGTATGGGGTTAGGGTCTGGGGCCAACGTCCTGACTTTC.

The chain uses TRBV6-5 and TRBJ1-4; TRBD1 agrees at 7 bases. The CDR3 contains 14 residues. CDR1 and CDR2 from the germline V gene are MNHEY and SVGAGI. Losses at the gene ends were 7 bases for V and 8 bases for J; bases not matched to a gene: 10. The CDR3 nucleotides are TGTGCCAGCATTCCAGGGGGGCCCGGCGAAAAACTGTTTTTT. Translated, it gives CASIPGGPGEKLFF.

The chain employs TRBV5-6 and TRBJ2-7, with TRBD2 as a possible D gene (5 bases). With 0 bases removed from V and 6 bases from J, the gap between germline ends came to 16 bases. The V gene's germline CDR1 is SGHDT and CDR2 YYEEEE. The CDR3 loop spans 15 amino acids. CDR3 sequence reads: CASSLAGHFGGEQYF. In DNA, the CDR3 is TGTGCCAGCAGCTTGGCAGGTCATTTTGGAGGCGAGCAGTACTTC.

This sequence joins TRBV21-1 and TRBJ2-7; no DNA check was done on the table's D call, TRBD1. TRBV21-1 constitutes a pseudogene. CDR3 length equals 19 residues. The CDR3 nucleotides are TGTGCCAGCAGCCAAAACCCCGACAGGGGACGGGGAGGTTGGGACGAGCAGTACTTC. Protein: CASSQNPDRGRGGWDEQYF.

The chain joins TRBV10-3 to TRBJ1-1; 7 bases agree with TRBD1. The CDR3 contains 14 residues. Germline CDR1 and CDR2: ENHRY and SYGVKD. J was trimmed by 4 bases and V by 6 bases; bases with no gene match: 8. The CDR3 region has the DNA TGTGCCATCAGGGATCAGGGGGGAAGCACTGAAGCTTTCTTT. Its protein is CAIRDQGGSTEAFF.

This rearrangement joins TRBV6-5 to TRBJ2-7; no firm D call. Trimming stripped 6 bases from V and 7 bases from J, with 10 bases between. The CDR3 consists of 11 residues. Germline V gene lookup returns CDR1 MNHEY and CDR2 SVGAGI. In DNA form, the CDR3 reads TGTGCCAGCAGCCGACTTAAGGAGCAGTACTTC. Translated: CASSRLKEQYF.

V gene TRBV5-1 combines with J gene TRBJ2-7; D is uncertain. The V end lost 5 bases, the J end lost 2 bases, and 14 bases lay between the germline ends. CDR1 and CDR2 (germline): SGHRS, YFSETQ. The CDR3 sequence is 14 residues long. DNA for the CDR3: TGCGCCAGCAGTCCCCCGCTCGGTACCTACGAGCAGTACTTC. Amino acids: CASSPPLGTYEQYF.

Only one count was recorded for this clone. Here the CDR3 reads CASSVASQGAGNEQFF. In DNA form, the CDR3 reads TGTGCCAGCAGCGTAGCTAGTCAGGGGGCGGGCAATGAGCAGTTCTTC. The chain uses TRBV9 and TRBJ2-1, with 8 bases identical to TRBD1. The trim removed 0 bases at V and 6 bases at J, leaving 8 bases unmatched. This CDR3 has 16 amino acids. Germline V gives CDR1 SGDLS, CDR2 YYNGEE.

The chain links TRBV18 to TRBJ2-1; tentative D call: TRBD1 (6 bases). Germline CDR1 KGHSH, CDR2 LQKENI. V lost 3 bases and J 4 bases, leaving 13 bases between the germline ends. The CDR3 covers 15 residues. Here the CDR3 DNA reads TGTGCCAGCTCACCGGGGACAAGCCCTTACAATGAGCAGTTCTTC. Residues: CASSPGTSPYNEQFF.

This clone is a singleton in its sample. This chain connects TRBV5-4 to TRBJ2-1, with TRBD2 matching over 11 bases. Trimming at V came to 4 bases and at J to 0 bases, leaving 15 bases not matched to a gene. The germline V gene encodes CDR1 SGHNT and CDR2 YYREEE (reference sequence). The CDR3 covers 20 residues. The CDR3 DNA follows: TGTGCCAGCAGCCGCGGGACTAGCGGAGTTCGTCCCCTCTCCTACAATGAGCAGTTCTTC. This sequence encodes CASSRGTSGVRPLSYNEQFF.

The CDR3 region is CASSLATRSYEQYF. CDR3 DNA sequence: TGTGCCAGCAGTTTGGCTACCCGCTCCTACGAGCAGTACTTC. This chain uses TRBV28 with TRBJ2-7; no reliable D call. Germline CDR1 is MDHEN and CDR2 is SYDVKM. V lost 3 bases, J lost 0 bases, and 9 bases lay in between. This CDR3 comprises 14 residues.

The chain is built from TRBV27 and TRBJ2-2; 10 bases line up with TRBD1. The V segment lost 5 bases and the J segment 7 bases; nucleotides outside the gene matches: 7. There are 15 residues in the CDR3. Germline V gene sequence: CDR1 MNHEY, CDR2 SMNVEV (reference sequence). CDR3 loop: CASSRQGAFSGELFF. The CDR3, as DNA: TGTGCCAGCAGTCGACAGGGGGCATTTAGCGGGGAGCTGTTTTTT.

The rearrangement joins TRBV18 to TRBJ1-1; possible D gene TRBD1, 6 bases. Trimming stripped 2 bases from V and 3 bases from J, with 19 bases between. Germline CDR1 KGHSH, CDR2 LQKENI. There are 17 residues in the CDR3. The DNA of the CDR3 is TGTGCCAGCTCACCATCGTTAAGGGGGGCGAGGGACACTGAAGCTTTCTTT. Residues: CASSPSLRGARDTEAFF. The variable domain in full, completed from reference TRBV18 and TRBJ1-1, reads NAGVMQNPRHLVRRRGQEARLRCSPMKGHSHVYWYRQLPEEGLKFMVYLQKENIIDESGMPKERFSAEFPKEGPSILRIQQVVRGDSAAYFCASSPSLRGARDTEAFFGQGTRLTVV.

The chain joins TRBV10-3 to TRBJ1-4, with TRBD1 matching over 9 bases. The J segment lost 7 bases and the V segment lost 6 bases, leaving 9 bases of the junction unmatched. The CDR3 has 15 residues. CDR1 and CDR2 from the germline V gene are ENHRY and SYGVKD. The CDR3 sequence is CAISRQGQGFEKLFF. CDR3 sequence (DNA): TGTGCCATCAGCCGACAGGGACAGGGTTTTGAAAAACTGTTTTTT.

The V call is TRBV4-3, the J call TRBJ2-2, with 10 bases fitting TRBD2. This CDR3 spans 19 amino acids. Germline V lookup: CDR1 LGHNA, CDR2 YSLEER. After removal of 0 bases from V and 3 bases from J, the junction contained 10 bases not matched to a gene. The chain's CDR3 is CASSQDLVSGRAYTGELFF. DNA of the CDR3: TGCGCCAGCAGCCAAGATCTCGTCAGCGGGAGGGCCTACACCGGGGAGCTGTTTTTT.

This chain uses TRBV7-5 with TRBJ2-5; the table's D call, TRBD2, has no DNA check behind it. TRBV7-5 is noted as a pseudogene. The CDR3 contains 13 residues. DNA for the CDR3: TGTGTCAGAAGCTTAGTGTCGTATGAGACCCAGTACTTC. It specifies CVRSLVSYETQYF.

The V call is TRBV5-6, the J call TRBJ1-5; 7 nucleotides line up with TRBD1. The germline gives CDR1 SGHDT, CDR2 YYEEEE. V trimming: 5 bases; J trimming: 4 bases; junction bases outside the gene matches: 9. The CDR3 covers 15 residues. In DNA, the CDR3 is TGTGCCAGCAGTCTTGGCAGGGGGAGAAATCAGCCCCAGCATTTT. Encoded protein: CASSLGRGRNQPQHF.

Turning to this clone: In the same sample, other DNA sequences code for this CDR3. V usage is TRBV5-1 and J usage is TRBJ1-1, with a weak D call TRBD1 (5 bases). The V gene lost 0 bases and the J gene lost 2 bases, with 11 bases spanning the gap. The CDR3 runs 15 residues. CDR1 and CDR2 (germline): SGHRS, YFSETQ. The CDR3 sequence: CASSLEGVPNTEAFF. CDR3 sequence (DNA): TGCGCCAGCAGCTTGGAAGGGGTGCCTAACACTGAAGCTTTCTTT.

This clone appeared once. J is TRBJ1-2 and V is TRBV28, with 10 bases matching TRBD1. Germline assignment: CDR1 MDHEN and CDR2 SYDVKM. CDR3 length equals 16 residues. V was clipped by 4 bases and J by 7 bases; unmatched bases: 12. The CDR3 region is CASSSGGQGFFSGYTF. The CDR3 region has the DNA TGTGCCAGCAGTTCTGGGGGACAGGGGTTTTTTTCTGGCTACACCTTC.

The chain employs TRBV27 and TRBJ2-7; maybe TRBD2 (6 bases). Trimming left V 6 bases short and J 4 bases short, with 16 bases between. Germline CDR1 and CDR2: MNHEY and SMNVEV (reference sequence). The CDR3 is 14 residues long. The CDR3, as DNA: TGTGCCAGCAGCCCCCTGACTAGACTTTACGAGCAGTACTTC. It is translated as CASSPLTRLYEQYF.

In its sample, this clone was seen once. The chain couples TRBV7-2 to TRBJ2-7; 8 bases agree with TRBD2. After removal of 5 bases from V and 3 bases from J, the junction contained 9 bases not matched to a gene. The CDR3 runs to 15 residues. CDR1 SGHTA and CDR2 FQGNSA come from the germline V gene. In DNA, the CDR3 is TGTGCCAGCAGCCCAGCGGGGGTGGTAGGCTACGAGCAGTACTTC. Protein sequence: CASSPAGVVGYEQYF.

The gene calls are TRBV7-6 and TRBJ1-4; perhaps TRBD1 as D (5 bases). This CDR3 is 15 amino acids long. Per germline, CDR1 SGHVS and CDR2 FNYEAQ. Trimming took 0 bases from V and 3 from J, leaving 8 bases between them. The CDR3 loop reads CASSLAWDPNEKLFF. CDR3 DNA sequence: TGTGCCAGCAGCTTAGCATGGGACCCTAATGAAAAACTGTTTTTT.

The V gene is TRBV19, the J gene TRBJ1-5; no firm D call. Trimming removed 7 bases from V and 9 bases from J, with 13 bases in between. Germline assignment: CDR1 LNHDA and CDR2 SQIVND (reference sequence). The length of the CDR3 is 12 residues. The CDR3, as DNA: TGTGCCAGTAAAACTCAGCGGGGGCCCCAGCATTTT. It is translated as CASKTQRGPQHF.

This sequence joins TRBV6-5 and TRBJ2-3; D may be TRBD1 or TRBD2 (5 bases each). In germline, CDR1 is MNHEY, CDR2 SVGAGI. Trimming shortened V by 6 bases and J by 3 bases, and 10 bases separated the two germline ends. The CDR3 is made up of 13 amino acids. The CDR3 region is CASRRDGTDTQYF. The DNA of the CDR3 is TGTGCCAGCAGACGGGACGGAACAGATACGCAGTATTTT.

The chain recombines TRBV29-1 with TRBJ2-5, with D perhaps matching TRBD1 (5 bases). From germline, CDR1 is SQVTM and CDR2 ANQGSEA. V was shortened by 6 bases and J by 5 bases, with 13 bases between the two germline ends. CDR3 length: 12 residues. CDR3 DNA sequence: TGCAGCGTCAACAGGCAAGAGGAGACCCAGTACTTC. Translating gives CSVNRQEETQYF.

V is TRBV27 and J is TRBJ2-3; 7 bases agree with TRBD1. This CDR3 region has 17 residues. V lost 5 bases and J lost 4; bases outside the gene matches: 15. The germline V gene encodes CDR1 MNHEY and CDR2 SMNVEV (reference sequence). The CDR3 loop is CASSPGLGGISSDTQYF. The CDR3 DNA reads as TGTGCCAGCAGTCCCGGCCTAGGGGGCATATCTTCAGATACGCAGTATTTT.

The V and J genes are TRBV9 and TRBJ2-6; tentatively, D is TRBD2 (6 bases). Germline CDR1 SGDLS, CDR2 YYNGEE. V gave up 4 bases and J gave up 2 bases, with 10 bases separating them. This CDR3 spans 15 amino acids. CDR3 sequence: CASSTGGAGANVLTF. DNA for the CDR3: TGTGCCAGCAGCACCGGGGGAGCTGGGGCCAACGTCCTGACTTTC.

V and J are TRBV6-6 and TRBJ2-2, with 9 bases matching TRBD1. V lost 6 bases and J lost 6; bases outside the gene matches: 8. The germline V gene has CDR1 MNHNY and CDR2 SVGAGI (reference sequence). This CDR3 has 15 amino acids. This CDR3 is CASSSGQGMAGELFF. In DNA, the CDR3 is TGTGCCAGCAGCTCGGGACAGGGTATGGCCGGGGAGCTGTTTTTT.